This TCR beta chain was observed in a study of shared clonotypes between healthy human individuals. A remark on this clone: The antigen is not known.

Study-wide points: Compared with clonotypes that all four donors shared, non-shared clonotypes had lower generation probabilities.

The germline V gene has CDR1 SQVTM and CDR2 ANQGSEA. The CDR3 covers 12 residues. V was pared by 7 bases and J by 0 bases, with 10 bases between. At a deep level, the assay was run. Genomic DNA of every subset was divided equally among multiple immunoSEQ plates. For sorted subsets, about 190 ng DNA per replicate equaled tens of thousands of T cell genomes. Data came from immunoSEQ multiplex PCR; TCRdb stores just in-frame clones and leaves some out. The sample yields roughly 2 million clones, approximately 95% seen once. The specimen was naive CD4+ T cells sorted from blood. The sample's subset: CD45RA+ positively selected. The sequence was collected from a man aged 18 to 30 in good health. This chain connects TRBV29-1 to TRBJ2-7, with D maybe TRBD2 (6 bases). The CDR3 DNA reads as TGCAGCGCCGCGGGGTTCTCCTACGAGCAGTACTTC. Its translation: CSAAGFSYEQYF.